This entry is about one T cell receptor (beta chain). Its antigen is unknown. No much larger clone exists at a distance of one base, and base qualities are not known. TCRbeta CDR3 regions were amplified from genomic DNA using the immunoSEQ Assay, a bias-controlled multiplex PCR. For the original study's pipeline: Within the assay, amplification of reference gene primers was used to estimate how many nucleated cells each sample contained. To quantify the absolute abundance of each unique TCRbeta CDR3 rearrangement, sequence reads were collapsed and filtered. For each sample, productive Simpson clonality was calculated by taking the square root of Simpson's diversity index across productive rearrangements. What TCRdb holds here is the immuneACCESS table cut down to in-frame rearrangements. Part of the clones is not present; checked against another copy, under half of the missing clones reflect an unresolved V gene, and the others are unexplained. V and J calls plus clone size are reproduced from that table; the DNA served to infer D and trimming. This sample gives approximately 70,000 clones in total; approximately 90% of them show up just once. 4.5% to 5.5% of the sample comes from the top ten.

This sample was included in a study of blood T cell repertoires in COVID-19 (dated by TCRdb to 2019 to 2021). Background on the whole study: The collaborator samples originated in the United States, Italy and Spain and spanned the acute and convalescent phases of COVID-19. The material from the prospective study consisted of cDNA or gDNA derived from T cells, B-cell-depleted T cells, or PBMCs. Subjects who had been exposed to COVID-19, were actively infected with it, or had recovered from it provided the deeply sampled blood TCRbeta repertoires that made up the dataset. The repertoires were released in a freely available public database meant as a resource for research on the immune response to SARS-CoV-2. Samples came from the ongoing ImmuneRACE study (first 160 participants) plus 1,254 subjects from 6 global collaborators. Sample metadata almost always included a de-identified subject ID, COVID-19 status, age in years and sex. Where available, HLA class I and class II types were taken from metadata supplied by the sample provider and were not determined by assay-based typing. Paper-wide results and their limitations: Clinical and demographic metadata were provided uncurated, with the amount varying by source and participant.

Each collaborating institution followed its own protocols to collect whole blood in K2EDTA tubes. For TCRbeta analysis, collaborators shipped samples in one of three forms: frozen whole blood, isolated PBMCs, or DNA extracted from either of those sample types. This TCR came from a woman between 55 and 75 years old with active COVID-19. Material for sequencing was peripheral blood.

The CDR3 in this case is CASSALSGNTIYF. The sequenced DNA: TGTGCCAGCAGTGCCCTCTCTGGAAACACCATATATTTT. The sequence links TRBV2 to TRBJ1-3; the D gene assignment is ambiguous. CDR1 and CDR2 are drawn from the germline V gene: SNHLY, FYNNEI. Measured from the cysteine to the phenylalanine, the CDR3 is 13 residues long. CDR3 DNA only is kept here, 39 bases in frame from base 1. The V end loses 4 bases and the J end loses 0 bases, and a stretch of 4 bases separates them.